What follows describes a single T cell receptor beta chain. What it binds is not known. Measured with immunoSEQ multiplex PCR; TCRdb has only the in-frame clones, and not every one. Altogether just over 70,000 clones are present, roughly 84% being singletons, with the ten largest covering around 0.77%. This sample was taken from a study of OX40 agonist ivuxolimab in advanced cancers. General observations from the study: The expanded peripheral T cells' antigen specificity was not determined.

Researchers took blood at baseline, on cycle 4 day 1, and on cycle 7 day 1. The receptor was isolated from an adult with an advanced solid tumor such as melanoma, head and neck, liver or kidney cancer. This sample comprised CD4+ or CD8+ T cells sorted from blood, obtained in a trial of the OX40 agonist ivuxolimab.

CDR3 bases: TGTGCCAGCAGCTTAGGGGCCAGGGGGTTCGGAGACACCATATATTTT. Protein product: CASSLGARGFGDTIYF. The chain has TRBV7-6 and TRBJ1-3; TRBD1 matches 7 bases. The CDR3 has 16 residues. After removal of 1 base from V and 8 bases from J, the junction contained 11 bases not matched to a gene. Germline-derived CDR1 and CDR2 are SGHVS and FNYEAQ.